This T cell receptor beta chain was profiled in a study of OX40 agonist ivuxolimab in advanced cancers. Study-level background: The costimulatory receptor OX40 (CD134) was targeted by ivuxolimab, a fully human IgG2 agonistic monoclonal antibody. Partial responses occurred in three dose-escalation patients, of whom one had hepatocellular carcinoma and two had cutaneous melanoma. The monotherapy dose-escalation portion (N = 52 patients) of the phase I ivuxolimab trial is reported in the paper. The point of sequencing TCRbeta in the periphery was to test whether ivuxolimab changed TCR sequence diversity and drove clonal T-cell expansion. In the dose-escalation cohort, around four fifths of patients were male, and the mean age was approximately 55 years, with a range of about 20 to 79. Among the approximately 50 dose-escalation patients, some 20 had hepatocellular carcinoma, roughly 15 melanoma, 9 renal cell carcinoma and 9 head and neck cancer. Patients were allowed to have had prior anti-PD-1, anti-PD-L1 or anti-CTLA-4 therapy, and approximately 40% of the dose-escalation patients had been treated with checkpoint inhibitors. Intravenous ivuxolimab was administered to patients every 2 weeks at six dose levels: 0.01, 0.1, 0.3, 1.5, 3 and 10 mg/kg. The full study reports these points: At doses of 0.1 to 3.0 mg/kg, clonal expansion of both CD4+ and CD8+ blood T cells was observed from baseline to week 6. After ivuxolimab, CD8+ T cells had more expanded clones than CD4+ T cells on average. Low levels of normalized T-cell clonal expansion were also seen in some patients who did not respond. Antigen specificity was not determined for the clonally expanded peripheral T cells. In partial responders in the 0.1-3.0 mg/kg groups, normalized peripheral clonal expansion was found to be among the lowest, especially among CD8+ T cells.

Genomic DNA was isolated from the sorted cells so that the TCRbeta CDR3 region could be sequenced. The immunoSEQ Assay was used to sequence the TCRbeta CDR3 regions. This is the immuneACCESS table as TCRdb keeps it, with only in-frame sequences that have V and J called. A part of the clones is gone; compared with another copy, unresolved V genes explain less than half, and the rest is unexplained. The sample has 37,000 or so clones on record, about 80% of them singletons. The ten biggest clones cover 18% of the sample. The CDR3 covers 15 residues, taking in both the cysteine and the phenylalanine. Only CDR3 DNA is held: 45 bases, read in frame from base 1. Compared with germline, V lacks 3 bases and J lacks 5 bases; bases without a gene match: 7. CDR1 is given as KGHSH and CDR2 as LQKENI, both from the germline V gene. Patients with a history of autoimmune disease or receiving systemic immunosuppression were excluded from the trial. Peripheral blood for TCR sequencing was collected from all dose cohorts at baseline, on cycle 4 day 1, and on cycle 7 day 1. The samples were taken from a phase I, first-in-human, multicenter, open-label dose-escalation trial of ivuxolimab. Adults with locally advanced or metastatic head and neck squamous cell, hepatocellular, melanoma or renal cell carcinoma were enrolled in the trial. Before TCR sequencing, CD4+ T cells and CD8+ T cells from peripheral blood were sorted into separate populations.

Note on this clone: Its antigen specificity is not known. Qualities for individual bases were not recorded, and no much larger clone is one base off.

The sequenced sample was CD4+ or CD8+ T cells sorted from blood, obtained in a trial of the OX40 agonist ivuxolimab. This sequence originates from an adult with an advanced solid tumor such as melanoma, head and neck, liver or kidney cancer. The chain is made from TRBV18 and TRBJ1-2, and 9 junction bases match TRBD1. The bases read TGTGCCAGCTCACCGACGGACAGGGGAAGGTATGGCTACACCTTC. Its amino acids are CASSPTDRGRYGYTF.